Listed here are 9 T cell receptor beta chains from one sample, sequenced in a study of blood T cell repertoires in COVID-19. Libraries were prepared by immunoSEQ multiplex PCR; TCRdb keeps only in-frame clonotypes and omits some of them. Of 25,000 to 35,000 clones in the sample, 70% to 90% are singletons; the top ten hold about 9.4%. Sample: peripheral blood. These TCRs come from a human donor in a cohort sampled during active COVID-19.

Only one count was recorded for this clone. This chain links TRBV5-6 with TRBJ2-5; unclear D gene. The CDR3 spans 14 residues. Trimming took 0 bases from V and 1 from J, leaving 7 bases between them. CDR1 is SGHDT and CDR2 is YYEEEE in the germline V gene. In nucleotides, the CDR3 is TGTGCCAGCAGCTTGGGGTCCAGCCAAGAGACCCAGTACTTC. This sequence encodes CASSLGSSQETQYF.

The chain is built from TRBV9 and TRBJ2-7; 8 positions match TRBD1. The CDR3 is made up of 15 amino acids. V shed 4 bases, J shed 2 bases, and the junction held 8 bases outside the gene matches. Germline values: CDR1 SGDLS, CDR2 YYNGEE. The CDR3 sequence: CASSTQTGVAYEQYF. As DNA, the CDR3 is TGTGCCAGCAGCACCCAGACAGGGGTTGCCTACGAGCAGTACTTC.

The chain is built from TRBV3-1 (or the pseudogene TRBV3-2) and TRBJ1-2; no reliable D call. The CDR3 loop spans 15 amino acids. V was cut by 4 bases and J by 5 bases, with 17 bases left in between. Germline lookup yields CDR1 LGHDT and CDR2 YNNKEL (reference sequence). CDR3 sequence: CASSPSGQAFYGYTF. CDR3 in DNA: TGTGCCAGCAGCCCCTCCGGCCAGGCTTTTTATGGCTACACCTTC.

This chain joins TRBV9 and TRBJ1-1, with unresolved D. The V end was cut by 3 bases, the J end by 0 bases, with 18 bases between. The CDR3 spans 17 residues. CDR1 and CDR2 from the germline V gene are SGDLS and YYNGEE. The CDR3 here is CASSDNSGWPMNTEAFF. The DNA for the CDR3 is TGTGCCAGCAGCGACAACAGTGGATGGCCAATGAACACTGAAGCTTTCTTT. Looking up the rest from reference TRBV9 and TRBJ1-1 gives the full variable domain: DSGVTQTPKHLITATGQRVTLRCSPRSGDLSVYWYQQSLDQGLQFLIQYYNGEERAKGNILERFSAQQFPDLHSELNLSSLELGDSALYFCASSDNSGWPMNTEAFFGQGTRLTVV.

This clone was found a few times. This chain links TRBV5-1 with TRBJ1-2; maybe TRBD1 (5 bases). The CDR3 has 13 residues. Germline assignment: CDR1 SGHRS and CDR2 YFSETQ. Trimming removed 4 bases from V and 7 bases from J, with 14 bases in between. The CDR3 spells CASSLDDSLGYTF. For the CDR3, the DNA is TGCGCCAGCAGCCTCGACGACAGTCTTGGCTACACCTTC.

The chain has TRBV9 and TRBJ1-4; the D is unclear. V was pared by 0 bases and J by 4 bases, with 7 bases between. The length of the CDR3 is 14 residues. The germline V gene encodes CDR1 SGDLS and CDR2 YYNGEE. This CDR3 is CASSVDSLNEKLFF. In nucleotides, the CDR3 is TGTGCCAGCAGCGTAGACAGCCTTAATGAAAAACTGTTTTTT.

The V and J genes are TRBV6-5 and TRBJ2-1; maybe TRBD2 (5 bases). CDR3 size: 12 residues. Germline CDR1 MNHEY, CDR2 SVGAGI. Trimming removed 7 bases from V and 10 bases from J, with 14 bases in between. The CDR3 loop reads CASTPGSGEQFF. In nucleotides, the CDR3 is TGTGCCAGCACCCCGGGGTCGGGGGAGCAGTTCTTC.

The J gene is TRBJ2-3, the V gene TRBV6-1; D uncertain. The V end lost 2 bases, the J end lost 8 bases, and 5 bases lay between the germline ends. Germline V gene data show CDR1 as MNHNS and CDR2 as SASEGT. This CDR3 is built from 11 residues. The CDR3 spells CASSEQVTQYF. The CDR3 coding sequence is TGTGCCAGCAGTGAACAGGTTACGCAGTATTTT.

The chain combines TRBV2 with TRBJ1-1, with D unclear. Per the germline V gene, CDR1 is SNHLY and CDR2 is FYNNEI. Trimming stripped 8 bases from V and 8 bases from J, with 15 bases between. The CDR3 sequence is 12 residues long. The DNA for the CDR3 is TGTGCCAGCCAATGGACTGCTAGCGAAGCTTTCTTT. Protein sequence: CASQWTASEAFF.